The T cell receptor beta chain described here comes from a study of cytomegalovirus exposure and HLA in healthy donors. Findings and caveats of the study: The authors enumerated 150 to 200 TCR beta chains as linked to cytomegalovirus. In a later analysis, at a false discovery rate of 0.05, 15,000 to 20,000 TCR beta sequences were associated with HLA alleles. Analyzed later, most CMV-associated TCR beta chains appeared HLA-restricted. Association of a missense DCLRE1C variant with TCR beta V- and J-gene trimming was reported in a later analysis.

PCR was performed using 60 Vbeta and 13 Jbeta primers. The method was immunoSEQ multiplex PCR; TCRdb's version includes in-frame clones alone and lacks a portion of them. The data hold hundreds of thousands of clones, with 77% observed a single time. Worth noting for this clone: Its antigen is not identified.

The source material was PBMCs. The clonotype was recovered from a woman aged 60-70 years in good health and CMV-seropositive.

CDR3 bases: TGTGCCAGTAGTCCCGGGACAGGGAAAAACACCATATATTTT. Amino acids: CASSPGTGKNTIYF. This chain connects TRBV19 to TRBJ1-3; 9 positions agree with TRBD1. From germline, CDR1 is LNHDA and CDR2 SQIVND (reference sequence). Trimming removed 5 bases from V and 6 bases from J; junction bases left unmatched: 5. The CDR3 loop spans 14 amino acids.